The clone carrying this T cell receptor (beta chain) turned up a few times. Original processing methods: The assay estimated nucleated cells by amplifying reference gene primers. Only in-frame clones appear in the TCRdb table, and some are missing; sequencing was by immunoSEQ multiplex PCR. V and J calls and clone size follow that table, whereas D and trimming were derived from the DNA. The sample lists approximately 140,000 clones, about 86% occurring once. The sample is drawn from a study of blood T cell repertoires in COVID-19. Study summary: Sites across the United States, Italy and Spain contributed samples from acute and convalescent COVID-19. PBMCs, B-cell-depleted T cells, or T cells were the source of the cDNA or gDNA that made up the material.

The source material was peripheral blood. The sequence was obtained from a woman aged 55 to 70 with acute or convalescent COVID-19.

CDR3: CASSRGGEQFF. Here the CDR3 DNA reads TGTGCCAGCAGTAGGGGTGGTGAGCAGTTCTTC. The chain is built from TRBV12-3 or TRBV12-4 and TRBJ2-1, with D perhaps TRBD1 (5 bases). This CDR3 comprises 11 residues. Between the trimmed V and J ends, which lost 5 bases and 9 bases, there was a span of 8 bases.